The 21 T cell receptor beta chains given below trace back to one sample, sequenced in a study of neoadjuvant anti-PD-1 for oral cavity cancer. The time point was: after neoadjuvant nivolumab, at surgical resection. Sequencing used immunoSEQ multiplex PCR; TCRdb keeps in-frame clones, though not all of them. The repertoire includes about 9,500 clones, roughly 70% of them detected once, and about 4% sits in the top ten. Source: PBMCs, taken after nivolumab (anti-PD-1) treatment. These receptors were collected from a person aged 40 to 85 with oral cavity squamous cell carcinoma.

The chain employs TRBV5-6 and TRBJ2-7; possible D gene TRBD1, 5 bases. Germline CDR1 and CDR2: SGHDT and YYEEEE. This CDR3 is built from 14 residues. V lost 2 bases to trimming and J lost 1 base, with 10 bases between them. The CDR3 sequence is CASSLEGASYEQYF. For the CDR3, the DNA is TGTGCCAGCAGCTTAGAAGGGGCGTCCTACGAGCAGTACTTC.

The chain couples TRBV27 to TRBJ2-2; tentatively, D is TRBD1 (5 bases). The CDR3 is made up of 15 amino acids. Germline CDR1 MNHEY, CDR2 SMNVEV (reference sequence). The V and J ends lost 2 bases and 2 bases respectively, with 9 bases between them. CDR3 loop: CASSLVGDNTGELFF. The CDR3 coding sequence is TGTGCCAGCAGTTTAGTAGGGGATAACACCGGGGAGCTGTTTTTT.

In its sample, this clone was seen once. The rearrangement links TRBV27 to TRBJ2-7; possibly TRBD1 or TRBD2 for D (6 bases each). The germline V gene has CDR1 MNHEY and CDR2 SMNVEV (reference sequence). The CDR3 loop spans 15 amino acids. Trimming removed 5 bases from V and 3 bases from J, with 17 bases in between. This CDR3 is CASSKQGRGDYEQYF. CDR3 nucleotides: TGTGCCAGCAGTAAACAGGGAAGGGGGGACTACGAGCAGTACTTC.

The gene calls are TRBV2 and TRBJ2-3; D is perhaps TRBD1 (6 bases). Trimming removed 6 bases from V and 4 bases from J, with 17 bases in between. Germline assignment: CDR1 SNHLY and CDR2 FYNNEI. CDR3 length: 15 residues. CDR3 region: CASRRDVDRSDTQYF. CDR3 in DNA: TGTGCCAGCAGAAGGGACGTCGACAGGTCAGATACGCAGTATTTT.

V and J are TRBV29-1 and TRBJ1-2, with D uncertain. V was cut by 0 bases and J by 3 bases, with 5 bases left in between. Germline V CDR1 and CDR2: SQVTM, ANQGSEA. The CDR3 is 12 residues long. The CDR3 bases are TGCAGCGTTGAAGATAGATACTATGGCTACACCTTC. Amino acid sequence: CSVEDRYYGYTF.

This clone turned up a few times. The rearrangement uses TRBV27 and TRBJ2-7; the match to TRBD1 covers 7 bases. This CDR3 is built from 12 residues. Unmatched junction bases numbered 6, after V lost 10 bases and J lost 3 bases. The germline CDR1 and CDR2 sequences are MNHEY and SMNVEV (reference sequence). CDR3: CATRQGNYEQYF. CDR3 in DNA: TGTGCCACCCGACAGGGTAACTACGAGCAGTACTTC.

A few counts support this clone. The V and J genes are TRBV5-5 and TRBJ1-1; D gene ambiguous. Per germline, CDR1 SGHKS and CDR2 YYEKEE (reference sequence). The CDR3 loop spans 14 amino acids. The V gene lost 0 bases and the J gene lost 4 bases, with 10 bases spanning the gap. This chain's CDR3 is CASSLVGRSTEAFF. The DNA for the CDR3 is TGTGCCAGCAGCTTGGTGGGCAGGTCCACTGAAGCTTTCTTT.

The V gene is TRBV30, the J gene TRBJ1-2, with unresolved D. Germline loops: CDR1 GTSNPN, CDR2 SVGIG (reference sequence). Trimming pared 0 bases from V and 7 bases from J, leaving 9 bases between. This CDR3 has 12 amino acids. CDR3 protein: CAWSVLDRGYTF. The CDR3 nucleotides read TGTGCCTGGAGTGTACTCGATCGTGGCTACACCTTC. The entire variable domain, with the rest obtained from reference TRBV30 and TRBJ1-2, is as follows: SQTIHQWPATLVQPVGSPLSLECTVEGTSNPNLYWYRQAAGRGLQLLFYSVGIGQISSEVPQNLSASRPQDRQFILSSKKLLLSDSGFYLCAWSVLDRGYTFGSGTRLTVV.

DNA of the CDR3: TGTGCCAGGGAAAGACAGGGTGACTATGGCTACACCTTC. Translation: CARERQGDYGYTF. The rearrangement links TRBV2 to TRBJ1-2; TRBD1 matches 7 bases. Germline CDR1 and CDR2: SNHLY and FYNNEI. There are 13 residues in the CDR3. V lost 9 bases to trimming and J lost 3 bases; unmatched junction nucleotides: 7.

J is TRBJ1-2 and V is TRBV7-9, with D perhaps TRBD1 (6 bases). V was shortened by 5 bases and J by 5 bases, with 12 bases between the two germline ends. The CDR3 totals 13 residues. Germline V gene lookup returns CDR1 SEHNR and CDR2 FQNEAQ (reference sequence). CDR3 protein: CASSPTGFYGYTF. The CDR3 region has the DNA TGTGCCAGCAGCCCCACAGGGTTTTATGGCTACACCTTC.

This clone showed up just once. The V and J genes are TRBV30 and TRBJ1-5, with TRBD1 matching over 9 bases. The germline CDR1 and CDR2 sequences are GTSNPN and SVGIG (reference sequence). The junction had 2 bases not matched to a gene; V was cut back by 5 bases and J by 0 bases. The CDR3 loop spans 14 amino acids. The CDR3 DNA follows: TGTGCCTGGGACAGGGGGGTTAGCAATCAGCCCCAGCATTTT. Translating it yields CAWDRGVSNQPQHF.

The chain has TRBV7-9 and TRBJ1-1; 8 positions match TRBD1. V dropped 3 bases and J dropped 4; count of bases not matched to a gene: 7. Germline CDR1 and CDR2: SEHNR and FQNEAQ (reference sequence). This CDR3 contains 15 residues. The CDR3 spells CASSFQGAAGTEAFF. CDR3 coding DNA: TGTGCCAGCAGCTTCCAGGGGGCCGCGGGCACTGAAGCTTTCTTT.

CDR3 DNA sequence: TGTGCCAGCAGTGTCTCGGGACGGGGCAATCAGCCCCAGCATTTT. It yields the protein CASSVSGRGNQPQHF. This chain uses TRBV2 with TRBJ1-5, with a possible D match to TRBD1 (5 bases). Germline values: CDR1 SNHLY, CDR2 FYNNEI. CDR3 length equals 15 residues. The germline V and J ends were trimmed by 4 bases and 2 bases, with 12 bases remaining between them.

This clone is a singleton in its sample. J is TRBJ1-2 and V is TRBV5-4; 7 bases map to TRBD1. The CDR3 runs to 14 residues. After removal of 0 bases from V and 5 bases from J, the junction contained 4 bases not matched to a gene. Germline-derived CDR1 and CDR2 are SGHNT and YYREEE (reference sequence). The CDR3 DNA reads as TGTGCCAGCAGCTTGGACAGGGGACAATATGGCTACACCTTC. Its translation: CASSLDRGQYGYTF.

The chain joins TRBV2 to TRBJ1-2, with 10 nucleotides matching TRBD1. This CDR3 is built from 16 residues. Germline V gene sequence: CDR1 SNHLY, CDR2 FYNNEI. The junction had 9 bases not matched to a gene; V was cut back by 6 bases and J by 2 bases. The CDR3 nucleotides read TGTGCCAGCAGCCCAGACAGGGGGCGTGGGAACTATGGCTACACCTTC. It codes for CASSPDRGRGNYGYTF.

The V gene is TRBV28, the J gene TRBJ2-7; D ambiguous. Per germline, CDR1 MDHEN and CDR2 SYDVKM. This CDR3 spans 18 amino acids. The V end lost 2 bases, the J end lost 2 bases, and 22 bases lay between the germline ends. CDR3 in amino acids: CASSLGPLPRTKPYEQYF. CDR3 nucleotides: TGTGCCAGCAGTTTAGGACCTCTCCCCCGTACTAAGCCCTACGAGCAGTACTTC.

In nucleotides, the CDR3 is TGTGCCAGCAGTTTGATAGTCAGAGGCAATCAGCCCCAGCATTTT. It codes for CASSLIVRGNQPQHF. This sequence joins TRBV28 and TRBJ1-5; no clear D gene. The CDR3 sequence is 15 residues long. CDR1 is MDHEN, CDR2 SYDVKM, per germline. The V end lost 3 bases, the J end lost 2 bases, and 11 bases lay between the germline ends.

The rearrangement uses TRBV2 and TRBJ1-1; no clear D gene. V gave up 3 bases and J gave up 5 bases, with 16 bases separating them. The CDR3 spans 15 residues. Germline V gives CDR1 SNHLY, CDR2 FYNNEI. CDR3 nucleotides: TGTGCCAGCAGTGATCCCCGTTTCGGGCGGACTGAAGCTTTCTTT. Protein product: CASSDPRFGRTEAFF.

As DNA, the CDR3 is TGTGCCAGCAGCCCCTTCAATAGCGGGAGAGGTAACACCGGGGAGCTGTTTTTT. It specifies CASSPFNSGRGNTGELFF. The V gene is TRBV7-2, the J gene TRBJ2-2, with 9 bases that match TRBD2. With 5 bases clipped from V and 2 bases from J, the junction kept 12 bases outside the gene matches. Germline-derived CDR1 and CDR2 are SGHTA and FQGNSA. This CDR3 has 18 residues. The whole variable domain, filled in from reference TRBV7-2 and TRBJ2-2, reads GAGVSQSPSNKVTEKGKDVELRCDPISGHTALYWYRQSLGQGLEFLIYFQGNSAPDKSGLPSDRFSAERTGGSVSTLTIQRTQQEDSAVYLCASSPFNSGRGNTGELFFGEGSRLTVL.

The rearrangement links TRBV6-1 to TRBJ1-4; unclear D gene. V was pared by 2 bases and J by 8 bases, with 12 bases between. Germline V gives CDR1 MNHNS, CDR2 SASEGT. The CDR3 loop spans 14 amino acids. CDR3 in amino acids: CASSEIWQAEKLFF. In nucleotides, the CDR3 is TGTGCCAGCAGTGAAATCTGGCAGGCGGAAAAACTGTTTTTT.

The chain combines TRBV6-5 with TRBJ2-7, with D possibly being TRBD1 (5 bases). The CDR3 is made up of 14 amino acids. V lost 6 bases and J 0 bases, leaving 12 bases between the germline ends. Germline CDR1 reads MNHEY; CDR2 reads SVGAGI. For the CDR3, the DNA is TGTGCCAGCAGACGACAGTTCGACTCCTACGAGCAGTACTTC. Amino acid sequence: CASRRQFDSYEQYF.